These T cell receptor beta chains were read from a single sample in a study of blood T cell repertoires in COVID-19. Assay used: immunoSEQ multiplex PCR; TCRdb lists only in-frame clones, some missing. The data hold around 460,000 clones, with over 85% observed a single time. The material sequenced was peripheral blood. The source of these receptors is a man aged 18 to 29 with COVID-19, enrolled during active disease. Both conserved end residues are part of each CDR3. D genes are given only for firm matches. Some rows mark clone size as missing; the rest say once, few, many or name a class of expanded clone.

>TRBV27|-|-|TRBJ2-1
TGTGCCAGCAGTTCGATAAGCGAACGGAAGTTCTTC
CASSSISERKFF
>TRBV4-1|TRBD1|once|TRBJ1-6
TGCGCCAGCAGCCAACCACAGGGGGAAGGTAATTCACCCCTCCACTTT
CASSQPQGEGNSPLHF
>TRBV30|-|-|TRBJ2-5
TGTGCCTGGAGTGTGGGCACCCAAGAGACCCAGTACTTC
CAWSVGTQETQYF
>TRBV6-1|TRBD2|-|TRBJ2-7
TGTGCCAGCAGTGAAATAGCGGGACCCCGGGGCGAGCAGTACTTC
CASSEIAGPRGEQYF
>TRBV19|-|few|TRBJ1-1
TGTGCCAGTAGTGTCGGGGGGCACCTGAACACTGAAGCTTTCTTT
CASSVGGHLNTEAFF
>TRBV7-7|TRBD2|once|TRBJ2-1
TGTGCTAGCAGCTTAAGGGTCAGGGAGGGAAATGAGCAGTTCTTC
CASSLRVREGNEQFF
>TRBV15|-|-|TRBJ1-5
TGTGCCACCAGCAGAGATGCTGGGAGTCAGCCCCAGCATTTT
CATSRDAGSQPQHF
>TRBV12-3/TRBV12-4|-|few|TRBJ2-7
TGTGCCAGCAGTTTCGGGAGTCTCGACGAGCAGTACTTC
CASSFGSLDEQYF
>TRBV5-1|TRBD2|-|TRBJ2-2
TGCGCCAGCAGAACTAGCGGGCGCACCGGGGAGCTGTTTTTT
CASRTSGRTGELFF
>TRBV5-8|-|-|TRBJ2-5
TGTGCCAGCAGGTTGCGGGAGACCCAGTACTTC
CASRLRETQYF
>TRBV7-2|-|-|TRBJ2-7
TGTGCCAGCAGCTTAGGGCTACAGTTATACGAGCAGTACTTC
CASSLGLQLYEQYF
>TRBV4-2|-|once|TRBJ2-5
TGTGCCAGCAGCCATGAAACCGGGACCCAGTACTTC
CASSHETGTQYF
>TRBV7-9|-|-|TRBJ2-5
TGTGCCAGCAGCTTAAAGGACGGGGGGCGGGAGACCCAGTACTTC
CASSLKDGGRETQYF
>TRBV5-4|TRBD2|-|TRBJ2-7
TGTGCCAGCAGCTTGGTAGCGGGAGAAAGGGGCGAGCAGTACTTC
CASSLVAGERGEQYF
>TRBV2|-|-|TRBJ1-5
TGTGCCAGCAGCGGGGTTGGGTATAGCAATCAGCCCCAGCATTTT
CASSGVGYSNQPQHF
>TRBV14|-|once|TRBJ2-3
TGTGCCAGCAGCCCGCAGACTCCTCAGGGCAGGGCGGCTACGCAGTATTTT
CASSPQTPQGRAATQYF
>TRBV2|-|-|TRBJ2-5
TGTGCCAGCAGACCTAGGACAACCCAAGAGACCCAGTACTTC
CASRPRTTQETQYF
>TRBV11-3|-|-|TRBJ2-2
TGTGCCAGCAGCTTAGACAGGACGAACACCGGGGAGCTGTTTTTT
CASSLDRTNTGELFF
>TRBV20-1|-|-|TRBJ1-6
TGCAGTGCTAGTGCACGTATCGGTTCACCCCTCCACTTT
CSASARIGSPLHF
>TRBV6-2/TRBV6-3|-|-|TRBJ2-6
TGTGCCAGCAGTTACTCGCGGCAGGGGCCTGGGGCCAACGTCCTGACTTTC
CASSYSRQGPGANVLTF
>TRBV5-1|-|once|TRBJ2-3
TGCGCCAGCAGCATAGGACAGCCCACAGATACGCAGTATTTT
CASSIGQPTDTQYF
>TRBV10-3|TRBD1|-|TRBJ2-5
TGTGCCATCAGTGAAGGGACAGGACAAGAGACCCAGTACTTC
CAISEGTGQETQYF
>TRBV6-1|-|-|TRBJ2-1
TGTGCCAGCAGTGAAGGAGGTAGCGGAGGCAATGAGCAGTTCTTC
CASSEGGSGGNEQFF
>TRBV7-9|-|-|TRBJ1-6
TGTGCCAGCAGCTTAGACGCAGGTTCACCCCTCCACTTT
CASSLDAGSPLHF
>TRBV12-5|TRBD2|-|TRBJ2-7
TGTGCTAGTGGTTGGGGGGGCTCCTACGAGCAGTACTTC
CASGWGGSYEQYF
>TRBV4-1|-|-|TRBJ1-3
TGCGCCAGCAGCCAAGATCCCGTCTCTGGAAACACCATATATTTT
CASSQDPVSGNTIYF
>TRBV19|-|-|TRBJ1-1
TGTGCCAGTAGTATCCACCAGCGGGCTTTCTTT
CASSIHQRAFF
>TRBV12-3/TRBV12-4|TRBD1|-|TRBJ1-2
TGTGCCAGCAGTACAGGGGCATATGGCTACACCTTC
CASSTGAYGYTF
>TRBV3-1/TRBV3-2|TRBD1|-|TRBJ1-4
TGTGCCAGCAGCCAAGCCAGCCGCGTTTTCCTACAGGGGCGCATATCAACTAATGAAAAACTGTTTTTT
CASSQASRVFLQGRISTNEKLFF
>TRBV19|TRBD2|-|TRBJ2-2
TGTGCCAGTAGTTTAAGGACTAGCGGGAGGCCCGGGGAGCTGTTTTTT
CASSLRTSGRPGELFF
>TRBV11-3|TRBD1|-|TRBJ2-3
TGTGCCAGCAGCTCCGGGACAGCCTTAGATACGCAGTATTTT
CASSSGTALDTQYF
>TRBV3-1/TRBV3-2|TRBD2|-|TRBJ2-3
TGTGCCAGCAGCCCACGGACTAGCGGGGACACAGATACGCAGTATTTT
CASSPRTSGDTDTQYF
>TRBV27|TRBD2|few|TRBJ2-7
TGTGCCAGCAGTTACAGCGGGGGCCCGTACGAGCAGTACTTC
CASSYSGGPYEQYF
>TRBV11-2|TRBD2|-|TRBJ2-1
TGTGCCAGCAGACGACTAGCGGGAGACTATGAGCAGTTCTTC
CASRRLAGDYEQFF
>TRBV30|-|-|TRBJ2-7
TGTGCCTGGAATCCCGGTCAGGGGCCATTCTCCTACGAGCAGTACTTC
CAWNPGQGPFSYEQYF
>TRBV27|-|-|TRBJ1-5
TGTGCCAGCAGAGACACCGGACATTTTAATCAGCCCCAGCATTTT
CASRDTGHFNQPQHF
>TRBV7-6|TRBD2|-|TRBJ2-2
TGTGCCAGCAGCTTGGGGACTACGAACACCGGGGAGCTGTTTTTT
CASSLGTTNTGELFF
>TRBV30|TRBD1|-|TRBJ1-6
TGTGCCTGGAGTTTCTACCAGGGGGTAACTAATTCACCCCTCCACTTT
CAWSFYQGVTNSPLHF
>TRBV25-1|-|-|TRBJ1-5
TGTGCCAGCAGTGAACCAACAGTGAATCAGCCCCAGCATTTT
CASSEPTVNQPQHF
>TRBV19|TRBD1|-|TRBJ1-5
TGTGCCAGTAGCCCTGACAGGGCCAATCAGCCCCAGCATTTT
CASSPDRANQPQHF
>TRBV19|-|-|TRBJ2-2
TGTGCCAGTCAAAAGGGGGAGATGAACACCGGGGAGCTGTTTTTT
CASQKGEMNTGELFF
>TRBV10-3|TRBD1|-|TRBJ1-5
TGTGCCATCAGTACTGACAGGGCTCAGCCCCAGCATTTT
CAISTDRAQPQHF
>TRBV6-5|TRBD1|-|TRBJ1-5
TGTGCCAGCAGTAGGGGACAGGGGGACAATCAGCCCCAGCATTTT
CASSRGQGDNQPQHF